One and the same sample provided the 14 T cell receptor gamma chains below, sequenced in a study of gamma-delta T cells after stem cell transplantation. TCRdb re-called the RT-PCR reads via CATT. The table includes 1,200 or so gamma-chain clones, around 3.2% detected once. The material sequenced was gamma-delta T cells. These receptors were obtained from a human donor. It is not recorded whose cells these are; they may come from a transplant donor.

This clone rates as medium-sized (0.01 to 0.1%). The rearrangement links TRGV3 to TRGJ1 or TRGJ2. Germline lookup yields CDR1 VTNTFY and CDR2 YDVSTARD (reference sequence). The CDR3 covers 14 residues. V was pared by 0 bases and J by 4 bases, with 6 bases of the junction left unmatched. CDR3 coding DNA: TGTGCCACCTGGGACAGGCCACGGTATTATAAGAAACTCTTT. It is translated as CATWDRPRYYKKLF.

Concerning this clone: TCRdb shows a much larger clone's protein in place of this DNA's translation, and the two differ at residue 8, likely through a read error; the protein shown is translated from the DNA. The chain recombines TRGV8 with TRGJP2. This CDR3 spans 13 amino acids. In germline, CDR1 is VENAVY, CDR2 YDSYNSRV. CDR3 nucleotide sequence: TGTGCCACCTGGGATAGCAGTGGTTGGATCAAGACGTTT. It yields the protein CATWDSSGWIKTF.

Points on this clone: A far bigger clonotype differs at one base, so this is likely a read error. Other DNA sequences in the sample encode the same CDR3. The V and J genes are TRGV9 and TRGJP. Germline V gene sequence: CDR1 GITISATS, CDR2 ISYDGTV (reference sequence). The CDR3 sequence is 17 residues long. J was trimmed by 5 bases and V by 1 base; bases with no gene match: 5. The CDR3 region has the DNA TGTGCCTTGTGGGAGGTACTAGAAGAGTTGGGCAAAAAAATCAAGGTATTT. Translating it yields CALWEVLEELGKKIKVF.

This clone qualifies as medium-sized. The gene calls are TRGV2 and TRGJP2. The CDR3 runs to 13 residues. In germline, CDR1 is EGSNGY, CDR2 YDSYNSKV. V dropped 0 bases and J dropped 6; count of bases not matched to a gene: 1. DNA for the CDR3: TGTGCCACCTGGGACGGGGGTGATTGGATCAAGACGTTT. Translated: CATWDGGDWIKTF.

By share of the sample, this clone is medium-sized. Additional DNA sequences in this sample encode the identical CDR3. The V gene is TRGV9, the J gene TRGJP. V trimming: 0 bases; J trimming: 7 bases; junction bases outside the gene matches: 6. The germline V gene has CDR1 GITISATS and CDR2 ISYDGTV (reference sequence). The length of the CDR3 is 17 residues. As DNA, the CDR3 is TGTGCCTTGTGGGAGGTGCATTTGGAGTTGGGCAAAAAAATCAAGGTATTT. Encoded protein: CALWEVHLELGKKIKVF.

This clone is labeled as medium-sized. V and J are TRGV3 and TRGJP2. Unmatched junction bases numbered 6, after V lost 0 bases and J lost 5 bases. Germline V gene data show CDR1 as VTNTFY and CDR2 as YDVSTARD (reference sequence). The CDR3 runs 15 residues. CDR3 sequence (DNA): TGTGCCACCTGGGACAGGCAAGGCAGTGATTGGATCAAGACGTTT. Translating gives CATWDRQGSDWIKTF.

This clone has only a few counts. A much larger clone differs by one base, so this may be a read error. The sample holds other DNA sequences that translate to the same CDR3. This chain uses TRGV9 with TRGJP. Germline V gene lookup returns CDR1 GITISATS and CDR2 ISYDGTV (reference sequence). Trimming at V came to 1 base and at J to 7 bases, leaving 4 bases not matched to a gene. The CDR3 loop spans 16 amino acids. DNA for the CDR3: TGTGCCTTGTGGGAGGTTTTGGAGTTGGGCAAAAAAATCAAGGTATTT. Translating it yields CALWEVLELGKKIKVF.

In this sample, this clone turned up a few times. It is likely a read error: a sequence one base away is far more abundant. The same CDR3 is also encoded by other DNA sequences in this sample. The V gene is TRGV9, the J gene TRGJP. Germline V gene lookup returns CDR1 GITISATS and CDR2 ISYDGTV (reference sequence). This CDR3 has 16 amino acids. In DNA, the CDR3 is TGCGCCTTGTGGGAGGTGCAAGAGTTGGGCAAAAAAATCAAGGTATTT. Its translation is CALWEVQELGKKIKVF.

By share, this clone counts as medium-sized. The chain is built from TRGV9 and TRGJP. This CDR3 has 16 residues. V dropped 4 bases and J dropped 9; count of bases not matched to a gene: 9. Looked up from germline, CDR1 is GITISATS and CDR2 is ISYDGTV (reference sequence). The CDR3 is CALWDPRTLGKKIKVF. In DNA form, the CDR3 reads TGTGCCTTGTGGGACCCCCGGACGTTGGGCAAAAAAATCAAGGTATTT.

Within the sample, this clone is large. Other DNA sequences in the sample encode the same CDR3. The chain joins TRGV9 to TRGJP. V shed 3 bases and J 3 bases; nucleotides not matched to a gene: 2. This CDR3 has 16 residues. Germline V gene lookup returns CDR1 GITISATS and CDR2 ISYDGTV (reference sequence). The DNA of the CDR3 is TGTGCCTTGTGGGAGTCGCAAGAGTTGGGCAAAAAAATCAAGGTATTT. Translating gives CALWESQELGKKIKVF.

By share of the sample, this clone is medium-sized. The likely explanation is a read error, given a far larger clone one base away. The sample carries other DNA sequences with the same CDR3. V gene TRGV9 combines with J gene TRGJP. CDR1 GITISATS and CDR2 ISYDGTV come from the germline V gene (reference sequence). J lost 3 bases, V lost 3 bases, and 2 bases had no gene match. CDR3 length: 16 residues. DNA of the CDR3: TGTGCCTTGTGGGAGCTGCAAGAGTTGGGCAAAAAAATCAAGGTATTT. Translating gives CALWELQELGKKIKVF.

There are a few counts of this clone. TCRdb records a much larger clone's protein for this DNA, with a difference at residue 2 that likely arises from a read error; the protein given is the translation of the DNA. The V gene is TRGV9, the J gene TRGJP. From germline, CDR1 is GITISATS and CDR2 ISYDGTV (reference sequence). This CDR3 comprises 15 residues. DNA for the CDR3: TGTACCTTGTGGGATGCTTTGTTGGGCAAAAAAATCAAGGTATTT. The encoded protein is CTLWDALLGKKIKVF.

Only a few counts were recorded for this clone. A much more abundant neighbour one base away suggests this may be a read error. Other nucleotide sequences from this sample produce the same CDR3. The chain has TRGV9 and TRGJP. The CDR3 consists of 18 residues. The germline CDR1 and CDR2 sequences are GITISATS and ISYDGTV (reference sequence). CDR3: CALWEDREGELGKKIKVF. The CDR3 DNA follows: TGCGCCTTGTGGGAGGATAGAGAGGGAGAGTTGGGCAAAAAAATCAAGGTATTT.

This clone appeared a few times. Since a much larger clone is just one base distant, this may be a read error. Other DNA sequences in the sample encode the same CDR3. V is TRGV9 and J is TRGJP. The CDR3 is made up of 16 amino acids. Germline CDR1 and CDR2: GITISATS and ISYDGTV (reference sequence). CDR3 amino acids: CALWAVAELGKKIKVF. In DNA, the CDR3 is TGTGCCCTGTGGGCAGTAGCAGAGTTGGGCAAAAAAATCAAGGTATTT.